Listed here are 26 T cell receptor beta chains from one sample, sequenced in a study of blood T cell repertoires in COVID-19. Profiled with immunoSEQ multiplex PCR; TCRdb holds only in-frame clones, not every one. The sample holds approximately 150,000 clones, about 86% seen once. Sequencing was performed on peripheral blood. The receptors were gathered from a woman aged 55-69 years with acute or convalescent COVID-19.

The CDR3 sequence: CASSEAAQDNEQFF. CDR3 coding DNA: TGTGCCAGCAGTGAAGCTGCGCAGGACAATGAGCAGTTCTTC. V gene TRBV6-1 combines with J gene TRBJ2-1; no clear D gene. This CDR3 is built from 14 residues. From germline, CDR1 is MNHNS and CDR2 SASEGT. Trimming stripped 0 bases from V and 5 bases from J, with 8 bases between.

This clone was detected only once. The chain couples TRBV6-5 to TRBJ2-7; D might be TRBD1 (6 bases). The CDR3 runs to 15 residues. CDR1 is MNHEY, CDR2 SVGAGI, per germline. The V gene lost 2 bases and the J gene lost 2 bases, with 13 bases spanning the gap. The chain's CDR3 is CASSYGQGLTYEQYF. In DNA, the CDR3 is TGTGCCAGCAGTTACGGGCAGGGGCTTACCTACGAGCAGTACTTC.

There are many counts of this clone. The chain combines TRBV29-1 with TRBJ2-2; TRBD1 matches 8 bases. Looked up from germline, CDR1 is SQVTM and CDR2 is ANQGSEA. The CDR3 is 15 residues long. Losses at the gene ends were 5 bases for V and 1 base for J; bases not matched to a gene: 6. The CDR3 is CSVRRGTGNTGELFF. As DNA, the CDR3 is TGCAGCGTTAGAAGAGGGACAGGGAACACCGGGGAGCTGTTTTTT.

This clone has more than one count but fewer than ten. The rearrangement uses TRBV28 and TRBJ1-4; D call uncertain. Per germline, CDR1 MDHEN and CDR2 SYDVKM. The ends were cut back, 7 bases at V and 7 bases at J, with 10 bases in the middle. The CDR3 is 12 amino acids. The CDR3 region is CASTSSIEKLFF. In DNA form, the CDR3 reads TGTGCCAGCACCTCGAGTATTGAAAAACTGTTTTTT. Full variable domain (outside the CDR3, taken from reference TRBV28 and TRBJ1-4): DVKVTQSSRYLVKRTGEKVFLECVQDMDHENMFWYRQDPGLGLRLIYFSYDVKMKEKGDIPEGYSVSREKKERFSLILESASTNQTSMYLCASTSSIEKLFFGSGTQLSVL.

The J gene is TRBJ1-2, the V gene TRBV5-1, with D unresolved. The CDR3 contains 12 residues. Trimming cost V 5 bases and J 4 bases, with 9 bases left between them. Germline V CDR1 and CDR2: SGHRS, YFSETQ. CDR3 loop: CASRSEGYGYTF. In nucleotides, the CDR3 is TGCGCCAGCAGATCAGAGGGCTATGGCTACACCTTC.

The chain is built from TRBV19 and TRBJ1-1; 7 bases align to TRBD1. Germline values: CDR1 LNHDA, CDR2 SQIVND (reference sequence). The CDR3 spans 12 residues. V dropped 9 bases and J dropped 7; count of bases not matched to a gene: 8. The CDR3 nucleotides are TGTGCCAGCTACAACAGGGGTTTTGAAGCTTTCTTT. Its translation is CASYNRGFEAFF.

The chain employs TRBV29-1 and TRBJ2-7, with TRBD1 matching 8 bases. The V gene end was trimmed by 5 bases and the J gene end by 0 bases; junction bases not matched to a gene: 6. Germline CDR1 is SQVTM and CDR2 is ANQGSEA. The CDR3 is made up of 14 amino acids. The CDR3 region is CSVLDRESSYEQYF. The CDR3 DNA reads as TGCAGCGTTTTGGACAGGGAGAGCTCCTACGAGCAGTACTTC.

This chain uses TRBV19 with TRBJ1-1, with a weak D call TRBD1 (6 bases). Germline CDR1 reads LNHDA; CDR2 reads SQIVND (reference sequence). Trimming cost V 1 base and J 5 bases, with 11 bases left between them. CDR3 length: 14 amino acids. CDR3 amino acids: CASSIARGRTEAFF. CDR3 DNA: TGTGCCAGTAGTATAGCCAGGGGAAGGACTGAAGCTTTCTTT.

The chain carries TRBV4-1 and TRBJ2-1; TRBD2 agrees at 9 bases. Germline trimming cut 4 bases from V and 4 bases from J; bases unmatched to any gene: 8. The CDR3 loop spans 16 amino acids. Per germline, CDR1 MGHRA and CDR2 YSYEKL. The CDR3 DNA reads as TGCGCCAGCAGCCTATCAATAGCGGGGGTTTACAATGAGCAGTTCTTC. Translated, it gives CASSLSIAGVYNEQFF.

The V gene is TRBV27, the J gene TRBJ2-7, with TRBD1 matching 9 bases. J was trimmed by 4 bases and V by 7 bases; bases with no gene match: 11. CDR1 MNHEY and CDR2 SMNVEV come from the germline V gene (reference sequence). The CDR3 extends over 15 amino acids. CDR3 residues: CASIRSGTGFYEQYF. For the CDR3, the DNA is TGTGCCAGCATCAGGTCTGGGACAGGGTTTTACGAGCAGTACTTC.

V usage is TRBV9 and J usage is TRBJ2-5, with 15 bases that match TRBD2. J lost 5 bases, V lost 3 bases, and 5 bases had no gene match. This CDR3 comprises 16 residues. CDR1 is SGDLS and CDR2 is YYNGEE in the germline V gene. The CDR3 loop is CASSGGTSGGLETQYF. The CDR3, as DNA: TGTGCCAGCAGCGGTGGGACTAGCGGGGGGTTGGAGACCCAGTACTTC.

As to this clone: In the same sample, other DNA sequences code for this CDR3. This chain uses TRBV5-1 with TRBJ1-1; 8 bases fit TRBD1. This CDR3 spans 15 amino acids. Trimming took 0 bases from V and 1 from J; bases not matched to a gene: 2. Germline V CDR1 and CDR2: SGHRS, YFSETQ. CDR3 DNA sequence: TGCGCCAGCAGCTTGGCTGGACAGGGGAACACTGAAGCTTTCTTT. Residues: CASSLAGQGNTEAFF.

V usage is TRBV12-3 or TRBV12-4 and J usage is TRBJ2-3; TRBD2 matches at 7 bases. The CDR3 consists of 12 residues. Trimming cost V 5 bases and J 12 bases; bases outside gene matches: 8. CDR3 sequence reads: CASSLSGELQYF. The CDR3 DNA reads TGTGCCAGCAGTCTAAGCGGGGAGCTTCAGTATTTT.

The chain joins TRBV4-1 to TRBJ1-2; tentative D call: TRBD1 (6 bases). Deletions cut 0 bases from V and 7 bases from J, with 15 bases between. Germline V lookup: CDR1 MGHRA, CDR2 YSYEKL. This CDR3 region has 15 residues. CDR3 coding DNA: TGCGCCAGCAGCCAAGATATGAGGGGGGAGGGTGGCTACACCTTC. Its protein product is CASSQDMRGEGGYTF.

The CDR3 DNA follows: TGTGCCAGTAGGGGAGTCCGGGACAGGGGGCCATGGGAGCAGTACTTC. The encoded protein is CASRGVRDRGPWEQYF. The chain is built from TRBV6-6 and TRBJ2-7; 12 bases match TRBD1. This CDR3 spans 16 amino acids. V lost 9 bases, J lost 7 bases, and 16 bases stayed unmatched. From germline, CDR1 is MNHNY and CDR2 SVGAGI (reference sequence).

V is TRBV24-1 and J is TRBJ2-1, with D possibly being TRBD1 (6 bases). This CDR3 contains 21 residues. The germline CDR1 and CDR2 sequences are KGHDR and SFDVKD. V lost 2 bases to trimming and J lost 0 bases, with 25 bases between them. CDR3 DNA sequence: TGTGCCACCAGTGATTCCGACCTGTTGGGGGCCCCATTTGACTCCTACAATGAGCAGTTCTTC. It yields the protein CATSDSDLLGAPFDSYNEQFF.

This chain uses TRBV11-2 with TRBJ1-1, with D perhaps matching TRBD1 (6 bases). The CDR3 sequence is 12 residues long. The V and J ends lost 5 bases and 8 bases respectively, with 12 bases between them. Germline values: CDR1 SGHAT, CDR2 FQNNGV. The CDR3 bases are TGTGCCAGCAGCCTTGACAGGAAAGAAGCTTTCTTT. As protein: CASSLDRKEAFF. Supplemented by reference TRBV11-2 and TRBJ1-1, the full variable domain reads EAGVAQSPRYKIIEKRQSVAFWCNPISGHATLYWYQQILGQGPKLLIQFQNNGVVDDSQLPKDRFSAERLKGVDSTLKIQPAKLEDSAVYLCASSLDRKEAFFGQGTRLTVV.

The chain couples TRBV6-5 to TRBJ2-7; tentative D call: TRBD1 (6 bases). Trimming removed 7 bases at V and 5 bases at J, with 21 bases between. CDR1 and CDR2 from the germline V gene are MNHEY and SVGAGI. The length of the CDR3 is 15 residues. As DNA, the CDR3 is TGTGCCAGCACTCTCACCCCCCAGGGGTCCCACGAGCAGTACTTC. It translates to CASTLTPQGSHEQYF.

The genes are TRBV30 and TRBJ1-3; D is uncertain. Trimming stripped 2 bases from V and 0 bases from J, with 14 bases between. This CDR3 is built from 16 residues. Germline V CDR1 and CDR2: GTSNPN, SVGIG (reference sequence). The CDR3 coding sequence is TGTGCCTGGAGTTTTGCGGACTGGGACTCTGGAAACACCATATATTTT. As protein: CAWSFADWDSGNTIYF.

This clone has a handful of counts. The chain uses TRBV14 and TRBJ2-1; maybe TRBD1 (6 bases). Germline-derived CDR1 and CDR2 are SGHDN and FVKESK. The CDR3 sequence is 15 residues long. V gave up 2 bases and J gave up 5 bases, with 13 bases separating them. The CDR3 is CASSQRWGQNNEQFF. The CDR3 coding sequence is TGTGCCAGCAGCCAACGATGGGGACAAAACAATGAGCAGTTCTTC.

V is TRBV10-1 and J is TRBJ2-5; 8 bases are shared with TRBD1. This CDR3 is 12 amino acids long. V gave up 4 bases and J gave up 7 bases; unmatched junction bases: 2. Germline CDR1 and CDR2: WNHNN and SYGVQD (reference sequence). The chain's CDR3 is CASSGQGPTQYF. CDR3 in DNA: TGCGCCAGCAGTGGACAGGGGCCGACCCAGTACTTC.

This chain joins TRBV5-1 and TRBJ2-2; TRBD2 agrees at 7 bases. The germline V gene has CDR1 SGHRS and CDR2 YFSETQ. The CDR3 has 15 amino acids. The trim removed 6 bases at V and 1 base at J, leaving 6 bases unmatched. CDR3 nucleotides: TGCGCCAGCACCCCGGGACTACGGAACACCGGGGAGCTGTTTTTT. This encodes CASTPGLRNTGELFF.

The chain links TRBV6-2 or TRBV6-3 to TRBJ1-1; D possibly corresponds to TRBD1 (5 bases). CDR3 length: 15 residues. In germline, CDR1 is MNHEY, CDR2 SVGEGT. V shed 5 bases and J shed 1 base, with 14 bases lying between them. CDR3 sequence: CASSKTIGQNTEAFF. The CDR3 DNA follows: TGTGCCAGCAGTAAAACGATCGGACAGAACACTGAAGCTTTCTTT.

DNA of the CDR3: TGTGCCAGTAGTCCGGGACTAGCGGGGGGCACAGATACGCAGTATTTT. As protein: CASSPGLAGGTDTQYF. V and J are TRBV19 and TRBJ2-3; the match to TRBD2 covers 14 bases. Germline loops: CDR1 LNHDA, CDR2 SQIVND (reference sequence). The trim removed 5 bases at V and 1 base at J, leaving 2 bases unmatched. The CDR3 runs 16 residues.

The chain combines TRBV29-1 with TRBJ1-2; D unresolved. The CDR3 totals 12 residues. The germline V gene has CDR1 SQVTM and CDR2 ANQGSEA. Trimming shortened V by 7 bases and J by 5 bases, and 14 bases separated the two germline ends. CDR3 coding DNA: TGCAGCGCCCAGGAAACCTATTATGGCTACACCTTC. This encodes CSAQETYYGYTF.

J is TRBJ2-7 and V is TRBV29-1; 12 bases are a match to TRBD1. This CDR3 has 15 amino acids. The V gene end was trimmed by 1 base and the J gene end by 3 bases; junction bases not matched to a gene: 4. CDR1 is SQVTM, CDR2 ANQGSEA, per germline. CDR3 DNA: TGCAGCGTTGAAGCGGGACAGGGGGCCGGCTACGAGCAGTACTTC. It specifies CSVEAGQGAGYEQYF.